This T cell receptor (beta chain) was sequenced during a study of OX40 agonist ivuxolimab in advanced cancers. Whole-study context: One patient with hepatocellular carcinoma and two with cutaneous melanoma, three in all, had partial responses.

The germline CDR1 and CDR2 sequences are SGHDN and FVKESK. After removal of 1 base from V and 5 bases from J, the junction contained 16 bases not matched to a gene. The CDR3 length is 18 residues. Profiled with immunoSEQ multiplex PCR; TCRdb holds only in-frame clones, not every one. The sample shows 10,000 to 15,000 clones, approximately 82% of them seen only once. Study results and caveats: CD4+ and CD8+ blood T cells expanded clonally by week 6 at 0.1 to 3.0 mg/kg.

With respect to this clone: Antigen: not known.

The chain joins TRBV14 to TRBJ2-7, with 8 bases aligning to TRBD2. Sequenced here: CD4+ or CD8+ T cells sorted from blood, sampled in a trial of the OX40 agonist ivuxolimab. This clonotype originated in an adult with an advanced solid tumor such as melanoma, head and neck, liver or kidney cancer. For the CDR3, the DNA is TGTGCCAGCAGCCAAGTCCGACCGGTTGAAGCGGGAGCGCACGAGCAGTACTTC. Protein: CASSQVRPVEAGAHEQYF.